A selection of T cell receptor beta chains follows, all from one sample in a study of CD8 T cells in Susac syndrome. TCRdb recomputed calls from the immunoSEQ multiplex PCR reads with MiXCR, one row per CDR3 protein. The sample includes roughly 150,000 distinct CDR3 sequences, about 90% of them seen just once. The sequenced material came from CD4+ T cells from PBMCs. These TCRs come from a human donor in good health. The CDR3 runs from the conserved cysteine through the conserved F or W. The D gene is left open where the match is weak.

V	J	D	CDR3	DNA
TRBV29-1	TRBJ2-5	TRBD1	CSVGGQFQETQYF	TGCAGCGTTGGGGGACAGTTCCAAGAGACCCAGTACTTC
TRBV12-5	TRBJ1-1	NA	CASGLVIGMNTEAFF	TGTGCTAGTGGTTTGGTAATCGGCATGAACACTGAAGCTTTCTTT
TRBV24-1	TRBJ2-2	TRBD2	CATSDLTSGSFTGELFF	TGTGCCACCAGTGATTTGACTAGCGGGAGCTTCACCGGGGAGCTGTTTTTT
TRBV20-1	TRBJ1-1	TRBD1	CSAGEGATEAFF	TGCAGTGCCGGAGAGGGGGCCACTGAAGCTTTCTTT
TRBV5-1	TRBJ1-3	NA	CASSLGTGLNTIYF	TGCGCCAGCAGCTTGGGAACGGGGTTGAACACCATATATTTT
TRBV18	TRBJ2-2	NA	CASSPTPSGELFF	TGTGCCAGCTCACCCACACCTTCGGGGGAGCTGTTTTTT
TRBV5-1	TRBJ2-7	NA	CASSFLAGSTYEQYF	TGCGCCAGCAGCTTTTTGGCGGGATCTACCTACGAGCAGTACTTC
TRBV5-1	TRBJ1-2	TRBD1	CASSLDRGQYTF	TGCGCCAGCAGCCTCGACAGGGGGCAGTACACCTTC
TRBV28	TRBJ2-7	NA	CASSWKRRAHEQYF	TGTGCCAGCAGTTGGAAGCGTCGAGCCCACGAGCAGTACTTC
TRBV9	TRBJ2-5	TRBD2	CASSVAGGGLKTQYF	TGTGCCAGCAGCGTAGCCGGGGGGGGGCTCAAGACCCAGTACTTC
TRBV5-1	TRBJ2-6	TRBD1	CASSPETGGSGANVLTF	TGCGCCAGCAGCCCAGAGACAGGGGGCTCTGGGGCCAACGTCCTGACTTTC
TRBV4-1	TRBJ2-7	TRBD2	CASSPNPGGPYEQYF	TGCGCCAGCAGCCCGAACCCGGGAGGCCCCTACGAGCAGTACTTC
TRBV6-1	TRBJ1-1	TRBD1	CASTTNGQGPNTEAFF	TGTGCCAGCACCACAAACGGACAGGGACCCAACACTGAAGCTTTCTTT
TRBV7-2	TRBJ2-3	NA	CASSPRGDTQYF	TGTGCCAGCAGCCCCCGGGGGGATACGCAGTATTTT